A single sample gave rise to the 20 T cell receptor beta chains below, sequenced in a study of radiotherapy plus CTLA-4 blockade in lung cancer. Some clones are missing from TCRdb's copy, which holds only in-frame ones; the method was immunoSEQ multiplex PCR. The sample lists tens of thousands of clones, 75% to 85% occurring once. Sample: peripheral blood, taken from a patient treated with radiotherapy plus ipilimumab. These receptor sequences come from a human donor with non-small cell lung cancer who had a partial response to radiotherapy plus ipilimumab.

This chain connects TRBV19 to TRBJ1-5; D uncertain. From germline, CDR1 is LNHDA and CDR2 SQIVND (reference sequence). Trimming took off 5 bases at V and 7 bases at J, with 9 bases between the two ends. This CDR3 contains 12 residues. CDR3 DNA: TGTGCCAGTAGTGGAGGCTGGCAGCCCCAGCATTTT. It encodes CASSGGWQPQHF.

This chain connects TRBV2 to TRBJ1-6; D uncertain. This CDR3 is 15 amino acids long. Trimming removed 4 bases from V and 6 bases from J, with 13 bases in between. Germline V gene sequence: CDR1 SNHLY, CDR2 FYNNEI. The CDR3 region is CASSAVQTGNSPLHF. CDR3 coding DNA: TGTGCCAGCAGTGCGGTTCAGACTGGTAATTCACCCCTCCACTTT. The complete variable domain, with remaining parts taken from reference TRBV2 and TRBJ1-6, reads EPEVTQTPSHQVTQMGQEVILRCVPISNHLYFYWYRQILGQKVEFLVSFYNNEISEKSEIFDDQFSVERPDGSNFTLKIRSTKLEDSAMYFCASSAVQTGNSPLHFGNGTRLTVT.

The rearrangement uses TRBV5-4 and TRBJ1-3; a possible D gene is TRBD1 (5 bases). The CDR3 covers 15 residues. The V end was cut by 4 bases, the J end by 4 bases, with 15 bases between. From germline, CDR1 is SGHNT and CDR2 YYREEE (reference sequence). Here the CDR3 DNA reads TGTGCCAGCAGCCAGGGAGGGAAATCAGGAAACACCATATATTTT. It codes for CASSQGGKSGNTIYF.

This chain uses TRBV6-6 with TRBJ2-4; 7 bases are a match to TRBD2. CDR1 and CDR2 (germline): MNHNY, SVGAGI (reference sequence). The CDR3 covers 14 residues. V lost 10 bases, J lost 1 base, and 7 bases stayed unmatched. In nucleotides, the CDR3 is TGTGCCACTTGGGGGGGAAATGCCAAAAACATTCAGTACTTC. It codes for CATWGGNAKNIQYF.

The V call is TRBV5-5, the J call TRBJ2-3; 11 positions match TRBD2. The trim removed 4 bases at V and 4 bases at J, leaving 5 bases unmatched. Per the germline V gene, CDR1 is SGHKS and CDR2 is YYEKEE (reference sequence). The CDR3 is 15 residues long. CDR3 DNA sequence: TGTGCCAGCAGCCTAGCGGGGGGCGGGGCAGATACGCAGTATTTT. As protein: CASSLAGGGADTQYF.

This chain links TRBV5-1 with TRBJ1-6, with D possibly TRBD1 on 5 matching bases. Germline V gene lookup returns CDR1 SGHRS and CDR2 YFSETQ. The CDR3 loop spans 16 amino acids. Trimming took 3 bases from V and 3 from J, leaving 13 bases between them. The CDR3 coding sequence is TGCGCCAGCAGCTCCTCAGGGAACGTCTATAATTCACCCCTCCACTTT. Residues: CASSSSGNVYNSPLHF.

The chain combines TRBV4-1 with TRBJ1-4; 7 bases are a match to TRBD1. Trimming at V came to 1 base and at J to 7 bases, leaving 0 bases not matched to a gene. This CDR3 has 13 residues. Germline CDR1 and CDR2: MGHRA and YSYEKL. The CDR3 is CASSQGDSEKLFF. The CDR3 coding sequence is TGCGCCAGCAGCCAAGGGGACAGTGAAAAACTGTTTTTT.

The gene calls are TRBV6-1 and TRBJ2-1, with TRBD2 as a possible D gene (5 bases). Trimming removed 1 base at V and 10 bases at J, with 14 bases between. CDR3 length equals 14 residues. Germline V gives CDR1 MNHNS, CDR2 SASEGT. The CDR3 nucleotides are TGTGCCAGCAGTGAAGTGAGCGAGGGTCGAGAGCAGTTCTTC. This codes for CASSEVSEGREQFF.

The chain carries TRBV9 and TRBJ1-6; no clear D. The length of the CDR3 is 15 residues. Germline-derived CDR1 and CDR2 are SGDLS and YYNGEE. Trimming pared 0 bases from V and 3 bases from J, leaving 7 bases between. For the CDR3, the DNA is TGTGCCAGCAGCGTAGTGGCGGGCTATAATTCACCCCTCCACTTT. It yields the protein CASSVVAGYNSPLHF.

This chain uses TRBV7-2 with TRBJ1-2; perhaps TRBD1 as D (6 bases). The CDR3 spans 13 residues. Germline CDR1 is SGHTA and CDR2 is FQGNSA. V was cut by 2 bases and J by 8 bases, with 12 bases left in between. In DNA, the CDR3 is TGTGCCAGCAGCTTATCAGCAGGGGCCGGCTACACCTTC. Encoded protein: CASSLSAGAGYTF.

In this sample, this clone turned up once. This chain connects TRBV11-2 to TRBJ2-5, with a possible D match to TRBD2 (5 bases). Trimming cost V 5 bases and J 5 bases, with 15 bases left between them. CDR1 SGHAT and CDR2 FQNNGV come from the germline V gene. CDR3 size: 14 residues. In DNA form, the CDR3 reads TGTGCCAGCAGCCCCAGCGGATGGAGGGAGACCCAGTACTTC. Its translation: CASSPSGWRETQYF.

The V gene is TRBV19, the J gene TRBJ1-5, with TRBD1 matching over 9 bases. Germline CDR1 is LNHDA and CDR2 is SQIVND (reference sequence). The CDR3 has 16 amino acids. Trimming at V came to 6 bases and at J to 7 bases, leaving 13 bases not matched to a gene. The CDR3 region is CASSTGQGNRGQPQHF. Written as DNA, the CDR3 is TGTGCCAGTAGCACGGGACAGGGCAATCGTGGGCAGCCCCAGCATTTT.

J is TRBJ1-2 and V is TRBV12-5; 9 bases align to TRBD1. This CDR3 is 15 amino acids long. Germline CDR1 is LGHNT and CDR2 is FRNRAP. V lost 2 bases, J lost 7 bases, and 8 bases stayed unmatched. The CDR3 sequence is CASGLPLQGAGGYTF. The CDR3 coding sequence is TGTGCTAGTGGTTTGCCGCTACAGGGGGCAGGTGGCTACACCTTC.

The J gene is TRBJ2-7, the V gene TRBV11-2; D might be TRBD1 (6 bases). The CDR3 loop spans 15 amino acids. Germline V gene lookup returns CDR1 SGHAT and CDR2 FQNNGV. V gave up 7 bases and J gave up 1 base, with 17 bases separating them. The CDR3 sequence is CASTIRDTISYEQYF. The DNA of the CDR3 is TGTGCCAGCACGATCCGGGACACTATTTCCTACGAGCAGTACTTC.

The rearrangement links TRBV5-1 to TRBJ1-2, with TRBD1 matching over 12 bases. The CDR3 totals 15 residues. Germline CDR1 reads SGHRS; CDR2 reads YFSETQ. With V trimmed by 0 bases and J by 7 bases, 4 bases remained unmatched. As DNA, the CDR3 is TGCGCCAGCAGCTTGGCGGGACAGGGGGCTACTGGCTACACCTTC. Its protein is CASSLAGQGATGYTF.

The rearrangement links TRBV5-6 to TRBJ1-2; 12 bases agree with TRBD1. The CDR3 covers 15 residues. The V and J ends lost 4 bases and 4 bases, in that order; junction bases with no gene match: 5. Germline CDR1 is SGHDT and CDR2 is YYEEEE. CDR3 DNA: TGTGCCAGCAGCCGAGGGACAGGGGGCTCCTATGGCTACACCTTC. It is translated as CASSRGTGGSYGYTF.

This clone was seen a single time. This chain connects TRBV4-3 to TRBJ1-5; a weak D match, TRBD1 (6 bases). The germline V gene encodes CDR1 LGHNA and CDR2 YSLEER. The CDR3 loop spans 14 amino acids. The V gene lost 3 bases and the J gene lost 7 bases, with 13 bases spanning the gap. The CDR3 is CASSQTRGTQPQHF. The CDR3 bases are TGCGCCAGCAGCCAGACCAGGGGTACACAGCCCCAGCATTTT.

V and J are TRBV9 and TRBJ2-5; 9 nucleotides line up with TRBD1. The end of the DNA fits TRBJ2-7 better, so the J call may be wrong. The germline V gene has CDR1 SGDLS and CDR2 YYNGEE. The CDR3 length is 15 residues. CDR3 sequence reads: CASSPDRGPQDEQYF. The CDR3 nucleotides are TGTGCCAGCAGCCCGGACAGGGGTCCACAGGACGAGCAGTACTTC.

CDR3 bases: TGTGCCAGCAGCGTAGGGTCAGGCACCGGGGAGCTGTTTTTT. It translates to CASSVGSGTGELFF. This chain joins TRBV9 and TRBJ2-2; no clear D gene. From germline, CDR1 is SGDLS and CDR2 YYNGEE. The CDR3 length is 14 residues. V was trimmed by 0 bases and J by 4 bases, leaving 7 bases between them.

This rearrangement joins TRBV6-1 to TRBJ1-2, with unresolved D. V lost 3 bases and J lost 4, with 9 bases in between. The germline V gene encodes CDR1 MNHNS and CDR2 SASEGT. The CDR3 runs to 13 residues. CDR3 nucleotides: TGTGCCAGCAGTGATAACGGGTTCTATGGCTACACCTTC. Its translation: CASSDNGFYGYTF.